This T cell receptor beta chain was identified in a study of blood T cell repertoires in COVID-19 (TCRdb year 2020). With regard to the full study: Samples from collaborators originated in the United States, Italy and Spain and spanned both the acute and convalescent phases of COVID-19. Sample metadata almost always included a de-identified subject ID, COVID-19 status, age in years and sex. The prospective study material was composed of cDNA or gDNA derived from T cells, B-cell-depleted T cells, or PBMCs. Deeply sampled blood TCRbeta repertoires from subjects exposed to, actively infected with, or recovered from COVID-19 were included in the dataset. The samples were drawn from the first 160 participants of the ongoing ImmuneRACE study and from 950 to 1,500 subjects provided by 6 global collaborators. The repertoires were released in a freely available public database meant as a resource for research on the immune response to SARS-CoV-2. HLA class I and class II types, where available, came from metadata supplied by the sample provider rather than from assay-based typing. Paper-wide results and their limitations: Clinical and demographic metadata were provided uncurated, with the amount varying by source and participant.

The immunoSEQ Assay, a bias-controlled multiplex PCR, was used to amplify TCRbeta CDR3 regions from genomic DNA. The authors' analysis ran thus. The number of nucleated cells in each sample was estimated by amplification of reference gene primers within the assay. Sequence reads were collapsed and filtered to measure the absolute abundance of every unique TCRbeta CDR3 rearrangement. For each sample, productive Simpson clonality was calculated as the square root of Simpson's diversity index over productive rearrangements. The immuneACCESS repertoire file appears here via TCRdb, limited to in-frame rearrangements. These files lack a portion of the clones; in checked studies, under half of the deficit traces to unresolved V genes, and the cause of the others is not known. The DNA was the basis for D and trimming; V, J and clone size are from that table. The sample table records some 250,000 clones; over 70% of these occur just once. Clones ranked in the top ten supply about 3.5% of the sample.

Collaborating institutions collected whole blood in K2EDTA tubes following their own protocols. For TCRbeta analysis, collaborators shipped samples in one of three forms: frozen whole blood, isolated PBMCs, or DNA extracted from either of those sample types. Measured from the cysteine to the phenylalanine, the CDR3 is 12 residues long. Only the CDR3 portion is preserved as DNA: 36 bases, with reading frame beginning at the first base. V is shortened by 3 bases, J by 1 base, and the region joining them spans 6 bases. The germline V gene (reference sequence) supplies CDR1 DFQATT and CDR2 SNEGSKA. This clone was found once. Its antigen has not been determined. No base quality values were provided; no much bigger clone lies one nucleotide off.

This receptor was taken from an elderly woman with acute or convalescent COVID-19. This chain joins TRBV20-1 to TRBJ2-5, with no confidently assigned D gene. Sequencing used peripheral blood. The CDR3 here reads CSASRLQETQYF. The nucleotide sequence reads as follows: TGCAGTGCTAGTCGTCTCCAAGAGACCCAGTACTTC.